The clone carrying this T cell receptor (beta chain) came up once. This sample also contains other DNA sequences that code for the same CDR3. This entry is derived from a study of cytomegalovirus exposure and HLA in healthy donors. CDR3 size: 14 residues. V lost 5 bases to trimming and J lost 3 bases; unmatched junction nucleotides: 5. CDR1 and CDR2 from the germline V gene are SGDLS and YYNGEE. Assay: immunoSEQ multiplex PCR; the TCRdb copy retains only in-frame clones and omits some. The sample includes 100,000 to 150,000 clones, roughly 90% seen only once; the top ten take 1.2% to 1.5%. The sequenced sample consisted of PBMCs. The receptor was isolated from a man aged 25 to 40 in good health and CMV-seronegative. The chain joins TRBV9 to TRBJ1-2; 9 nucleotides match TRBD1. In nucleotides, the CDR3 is TGTGCCAGCAGTCCGGGACAGGGTGACTATGGCTACACCTTC. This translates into CASSPGQGDYGYTF.